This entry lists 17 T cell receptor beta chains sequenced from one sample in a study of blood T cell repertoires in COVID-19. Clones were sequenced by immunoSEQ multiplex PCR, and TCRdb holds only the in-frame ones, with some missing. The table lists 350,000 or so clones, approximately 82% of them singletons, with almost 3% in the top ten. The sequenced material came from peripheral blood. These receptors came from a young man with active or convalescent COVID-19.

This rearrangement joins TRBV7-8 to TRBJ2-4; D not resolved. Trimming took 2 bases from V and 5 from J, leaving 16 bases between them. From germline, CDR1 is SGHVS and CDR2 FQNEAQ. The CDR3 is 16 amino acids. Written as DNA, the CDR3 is TGTGCCAGCAGCTTAAGAGGCAGTACCTTTCAAAACATTCAGTACTTC. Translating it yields CASSLRGSTFQNIQYF.

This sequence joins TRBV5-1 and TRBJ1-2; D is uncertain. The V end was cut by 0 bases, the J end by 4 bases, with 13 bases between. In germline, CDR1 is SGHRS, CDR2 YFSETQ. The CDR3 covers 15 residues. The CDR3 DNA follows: TGCGCCAGCAGCTTGGCTGCGGAGGTGGTCTATGGCTACACCTTC. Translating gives CASSLAAEVVYGYTF.

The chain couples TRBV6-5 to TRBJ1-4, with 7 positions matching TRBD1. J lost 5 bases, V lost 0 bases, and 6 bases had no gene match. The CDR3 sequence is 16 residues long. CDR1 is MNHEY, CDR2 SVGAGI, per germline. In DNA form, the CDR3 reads TGTGCCAGCAGTTACTCCGGGCAGGGGGAGAATGAAAAACTGTTTTTT. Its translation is CASSYSGQGENEKLFF.

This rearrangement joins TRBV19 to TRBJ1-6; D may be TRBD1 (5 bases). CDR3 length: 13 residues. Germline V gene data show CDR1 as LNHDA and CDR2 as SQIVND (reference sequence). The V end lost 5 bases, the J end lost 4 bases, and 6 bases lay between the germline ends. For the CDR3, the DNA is TGTGCCAGTAGTGGGGGGTATAATTCACCCCTCCACTTT. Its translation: CASSGGYNSPLHF.

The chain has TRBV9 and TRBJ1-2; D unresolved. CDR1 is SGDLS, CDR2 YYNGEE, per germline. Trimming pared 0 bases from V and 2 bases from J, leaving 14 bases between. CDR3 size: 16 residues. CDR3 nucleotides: TGTGCCAGCAGCGTAGGGTCAGGCGCTTCGAACTATGGCTACACCTTC. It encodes CASSVGSGASNYGYTF.

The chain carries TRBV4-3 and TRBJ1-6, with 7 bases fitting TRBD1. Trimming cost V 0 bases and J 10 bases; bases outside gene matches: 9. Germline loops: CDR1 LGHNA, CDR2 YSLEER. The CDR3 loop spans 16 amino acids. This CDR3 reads CASSQDFSNRGSPLHF. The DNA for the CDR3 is TGCGCCAGCAGCCAAGATTTTTCGAACAGGGGCTCACCCCTCCACTTT.

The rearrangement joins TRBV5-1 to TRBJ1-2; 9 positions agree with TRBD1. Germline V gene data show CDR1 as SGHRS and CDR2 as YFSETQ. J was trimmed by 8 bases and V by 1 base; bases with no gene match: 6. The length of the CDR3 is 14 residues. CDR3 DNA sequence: TGCGCCAGCAGCTTGATGGGACAGGGAAGCGGCTACACCTTC. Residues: CASSLMGQGSGYTF.

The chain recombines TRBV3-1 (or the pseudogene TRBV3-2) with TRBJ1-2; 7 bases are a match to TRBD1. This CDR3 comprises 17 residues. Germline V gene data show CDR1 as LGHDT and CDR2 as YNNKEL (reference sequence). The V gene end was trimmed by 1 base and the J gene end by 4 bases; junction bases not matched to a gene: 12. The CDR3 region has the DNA TGTGCCAGCAGCCAAGGTTCGCCAGGGACAGCCTTCTATGGCTACACCTTC. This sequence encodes CASSQGSPGTAFYGYTF.

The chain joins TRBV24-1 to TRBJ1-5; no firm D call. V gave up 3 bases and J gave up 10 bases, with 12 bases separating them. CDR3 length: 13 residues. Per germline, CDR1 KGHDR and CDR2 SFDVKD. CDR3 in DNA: TGTGCCACCAGTGATGGGGAGACGCGACCCCAGCATTTT. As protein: CATSDGETRPQHF.

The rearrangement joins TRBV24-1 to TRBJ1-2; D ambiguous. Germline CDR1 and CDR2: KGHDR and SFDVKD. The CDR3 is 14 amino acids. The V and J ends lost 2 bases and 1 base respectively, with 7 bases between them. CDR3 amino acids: CATSDSESNYGYTF. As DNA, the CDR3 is TGTGCCACCAGTGATTCTGAGAGTAACTATGGCTACACCTTC.

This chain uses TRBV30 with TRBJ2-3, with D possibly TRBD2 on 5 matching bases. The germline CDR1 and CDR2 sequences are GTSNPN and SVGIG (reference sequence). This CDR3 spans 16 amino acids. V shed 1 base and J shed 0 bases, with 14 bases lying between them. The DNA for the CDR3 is TGTGCCTGGAGTGCCGCGGACTTCTCTAGCACAGATACGCAGTATTTT. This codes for CAWSAADFSSTDTQYF.

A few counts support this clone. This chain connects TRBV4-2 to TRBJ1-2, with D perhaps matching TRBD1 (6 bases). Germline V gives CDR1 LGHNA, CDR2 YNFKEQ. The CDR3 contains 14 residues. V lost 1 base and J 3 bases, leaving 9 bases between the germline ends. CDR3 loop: CASSQATGDYGYTF. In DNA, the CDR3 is TGTGCCAGCAGCCAAGCGACAGGAGACTATGGCTACACCTTC.

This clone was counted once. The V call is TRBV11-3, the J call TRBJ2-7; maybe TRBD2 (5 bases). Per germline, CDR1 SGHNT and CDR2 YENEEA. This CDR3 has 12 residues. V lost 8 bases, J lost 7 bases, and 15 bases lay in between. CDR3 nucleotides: TGTGCCAGCTCGATCCGGGGTTGGGAGCAGTACTTC. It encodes CASSIRGWEQYF.

The CDR3 loop reads CASSQDRLRGYGYTF. Here the CDR3 DNA reads TGCGCCAGCAGCCAAGATCGGCTAAGGGGGTATGGCTACACCTTC. This chain links TRBV4-3 with TRBJ1-2; D might be TRBD1 (6 bases). V was pared by 0 bases and J by 5 bases, with 13 bases between. From germline, CDR1 is LGHNA and CDR2 YSLEER. This CDR3 has 15 residues.

Here the CDR3 reads CASSLEGSGNTIYF. In DNA, the CDR3 is TGCGCCAGCAGCTTGGAAGGGAGTGGAAACACCATATATTTT. V gene TRBV5-1 combines with J gene TRBJ1-3; D gene ambiguous. Germline values: CDR1 SGHRS, CDR2 YFSETQ. The CDR3 covers 14 residues. The ends were cut back, 0 bases at V and 3 bases at J, with 7 bases in the middle.

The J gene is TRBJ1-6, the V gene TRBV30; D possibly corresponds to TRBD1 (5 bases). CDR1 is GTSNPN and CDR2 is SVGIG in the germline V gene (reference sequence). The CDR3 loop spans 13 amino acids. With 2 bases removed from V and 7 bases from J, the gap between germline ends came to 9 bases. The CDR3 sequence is CAWSFQGNSPLHF. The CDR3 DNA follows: TGTGCCTGGAGTTTCCAGGGAAATTCACCCCTCCACTTT.

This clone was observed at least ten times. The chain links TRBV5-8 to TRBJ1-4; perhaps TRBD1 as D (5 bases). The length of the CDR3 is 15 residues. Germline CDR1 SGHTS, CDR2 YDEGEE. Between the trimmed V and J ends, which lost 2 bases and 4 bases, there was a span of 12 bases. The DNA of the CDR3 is TGTGCCAGCAGCTTCAGGGCAGGGCTTAATGAAAAACTGTTTTTT. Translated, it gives CASSFRAGLNEKLFF.